This passage covers 14 T cell receptor beta chains from one sample sequenced in a study of T cells in Graves' hyperthyroidism and ophthalmopathy. The source material, RNA transcripts, was used to amplify TCR beta CDR3 regions. Researchers ran a first-round RT-PCR on the TCR CDR3 using the HTBI primer set. Each CDR3 protein is one row after TCRdb ran MiXCR on the multiplex PCR reads. There are 92,000 or so distinct CDR3 sequences in the sample; over 50% occur only once, and roughly 26% lies in the top ten. The sample was blood. All receptors derive from a woman in her forties with Graves' hyperthyroidism.

The V call is TRBV7-2, the J call TRBJ1-5, with 9 positions matching TRBD1. Germline V lookup: CDR1 SGHTA, CDR2 FQGNSA. The CDR3 sequence is 16 residues long. With 5 bases clipped from V and 3 bases from J, the junction kept 8 bases outside the gene matches. The CDR3 reads CASSPSGTGNNQPQHF. The DNA of the CDR3 is TGTGCCAGCAGCCCTAGCGGGACAGGGAACAATCAGCCCCAGCATTTT. Full variable domain (remainder filled in from reference TRBV7-2 and TRBJ1-5): GAGVSQSPSNKVTEKGKDVELRCDPISGHTALYWYRQSLGQGLEFLIYFQGNSAPDKSGLPSDRFSAERTGGSVSTLTIQRTQQEDSAVYLCASSPSGTGNNQPQHFGDGTRLSIL.

Comment on this clonotype: One junction end does not reproduce the germline sequence, and a read error may be involved. The chain links TRBV20-1 to TRBJ2-5; D possibly corresponds to TRBD2 (5 bases). The length of the CDR3 is 14 residues. The germline gives CDR1 DFQATT, CDR2 SNEGSKA (reference sequence). The CDR3 loop reads CSARGSLGNQPQYF. CDR3 in DNA: TGCAGTGCAAGAGGGAGTTTAGGCAATCAGCCCCAGTACTTC.

V is TRBV15 and J is TRBJ1-1; perhaps TRBD1 as D (6 bases). This CDR3 comprises 14 residues. The germline V gene encodes CDR1 LNHNV and CDR2 YYDKDF (reference sequence). Deletions cut 0 bases from V and 5 bases from J, with 10 bases between. The CDR3 DNA reads as TGTGCCACCAGCAGAGATCACAGGGATACTGAAGCTTTCTTT. It specifies CATSRDHRDTEAFF.

Turning to this clonotype: One end of the junction does not line up with germline, which may come from a read error. CDR3 coding DNA: TGTGCCAGCAATCGACAAGACTACGAGCAGAACTTC. Translating it yields CASNRQDYEQNF. The V call is TRBV7-9, the J call TRBJ2-7; TRBD2 might be the D (5 bases). Germline CDR1 reads SEHNR; CDR2 reads FQNEAQ (reference sequence). This CDR3 is built from 12 residues.

The gene calls are TRBV2 and TRBJ1-2; D not resolved. The ends were cut back, 8 bases at V and 11 bases at J, with 21 bases in the middle. The CDR3 covers 13 residues. CDR1 and CDR2 from the germline V gene are SNHLY and FYNNEI. The CDR3, as DNA: TGTGCCAGCGGCCAAGTAAGGACGGAGAGTTACACCTTC. Protein sequence: CASGQVRTESYTF.

The chain joins TRBV7-9 to TRBJ1-1; D possibly corresponds to TRBD1 (5 bases). Trimming took off 5 bases at V and 11 bases at J, with 15 bases between the two ends. Per the germline V gene, CDR1 is SEHNR and CDR2 is FQNEAQ (reference sequence). CDR3 length: 12 amino acids. The CDR3 bases are TGTGCCAGCAGCCCAAATGGGGCGATGGCTTTCTTT. As protein: CASSPNGAMAFF.

A note on this clonotype: No conserved phenylalanine or tryptophan is present at the end of the CDR3, so a read error is the likely explanation. V usage is TRBV29-1 and J usage is TRBJ2-5, with TRBD2 matching 13 bases. The CDR3 runs 16 residues. Germline CDR1 is SQVTM and CDR2 is ANQGSEA. Trimming at V came to 6 bases and at J to 7 bases, leaving 14 bases not matched to a gene. Written as DNA, the CDR3 is TGCAGCGTCGCCAAAGGACTAGCGGGGGTCTCGGGGACCCAGTACCTC. Its protein is CSVAKGLAGVSGTQYL.

The V gene is TRBV20-1, the J gene TRBJ2-5; TRBD1 aligns across 9 bases. The CDR3 has 15 amino acids. Germline CDR1 and CDR2: DFQATT and SNEGSKA (reference sequence). With 1 base clipped from V and 7 bases from J, the junction kept 10 bases outside the gene matches. CDR3 residues: CSARAGTGLAVTQYF. In DNA form, the CDR3 reads TGCAGTGCTAGAGCGGGGACAGGGCTTGCAGTGACCCAGTACTTC.

The CDR3 loop is CASNRGLAGGSYEQYF. The CDR3 bases are TGTGCCAGCAACAGGGGACTAGCGGGAGGTTCCTACGAGCAGTACTTC. The J gene is TRBJ2-7, the V gene TRBV9; 15 bases are a match to TRBD2. The V segment lost 6 bases and the J segment 1 base; nucleotides outside the gene matches: 5. Germline CDR1 SGDLS, CDR2 YYNGEE. The CDR3 contains 16 residues.

This clonotype was found many times. This chain uses TRBV6-2 or TRBV6-3 with TRBJ1-5; D perhaps matches TRBD1 (6 bases). This CDR3 is 13 amino acids long. Germline loops: CDR1 MNHEY, CDR2 SVGEGT. Trimming stripped 6 bases from V and 7 bases from J, with 13 bases between. DNA of the CDR3: TGTGCCAGCAGACAAGGGGGGAGGCAGCCCCAGCATTTT. It codes for CASRQGGRQPQHF.

This clonotype was found once. This chain uses TRBV7-2 with TRBJ2-7, with D possibly being TRBD2 (6 bases). The CDR3 sequence is 12 residues long. Per germline, CDR1 SGHTA and CDR2 FQGNSA. Trimming removed 6 bases from V and 3 bases from J, with 9 bases in between. The CDR3 sequence is CASRGGSYEQYF. Here the CDR3 DNA reads TGTGCCAGCAGAGGAGGGAGCTACGAGCAGTACTTC.

In this sample, this clonotype turned up a few times. V is TRBV5-1 and J is TRBJ2-3, with D perhaps matching TRBD1 (5 bases). The CDR3 runs 15 residues. Germline CDR1 and CDR2: SGHRS and YFSETQ. Trimming took off 4 bases at V and 3 bases at J, with 15 bases between the two ends. CDR3 sequence (DNA): TGCGCCAGCAGCCCCGACAGCCCAGATACAGATACGCAGTATTTT. Protein product: CASSPDSPDTDTQYF.

In its sample, this clonotype was seen once. This may stem from a read error, because a much larger clone lies one nucleotide away. The chain joins TRBV12-3 or TRBV12-4 to TRBJ1-1; no reliable D call. Trimming removed 3 bases from V and 2 bases from J, with 13 bases in between. The CDR3 has 15 residues. The CDR3 loop reads CASSLQTSGNTEAFF. Written as DNA, the CDR3 is TGTGCCAGCAGTTTGCAGACAAGTGGAAACACTGAAGCTTTCTTT.

A note on this clonotype: A read error may explain this, as a much larger clone is one base away. This rearrangement joins TRBV5-1 to TRBJ1-3; D gene ambiguous. V dropped 4 bases and J dropped 3 bases, with 11 bases sitting between them. This CDR3 is 14 amino acids long. Germline V gene sequence: CDR1 SGHRS, CDR2 YFSETQ. The CDR3 region is CASSPRADGNTIYF. CDR3 coding DNA: TGCGCCAGCAGCCCGAGGGCAGATGGAAACACCATATATTTT.